This T cell receptor beta chain was sequenced for a study of CD8+ T cells in alopecia areata. Study summary: Patients took tofacitinib for 6 to 18 months, followed by 6 drug-free months.

The CDR3 is made up of 13 amino acids. Germline CDR1 reads SGHRS; CDR2 reads YFSETQ. V lost 8 bases and J 0 bases, leaving 9 bases between the germline ends. RNA was extracted and reverse transcribed into cDNA as the sequencing template. Clones were sequenced by immunoSEQ multiplex PCR, and TCRdb holds only the in-frame ones, with some missing. The sample contains roughly 150,000 clones, 50% to 65% of which appear only once. The rearrangement links TRBV5-1 to TRBJ2-1; D possibly corresponds to TRBD1 (6 bases). The TCR originated in a human donor with alopecia areata. The sequencing here drew on CD8+ T cells sorted from blood, taken at week 0. The CDR3 DNA reads as TGCGCCAGTCAAGGGGGCTCCTACAATGAGCAGTTCTTC. It codes for CASQGGSYNEQFF.